The clone carrying this T cell receptor beta chain was counted ten times or more. What it binds is unknown. This entry comes from a study of T-cell reconstitution after alpha-beta-depleted transplantation in children. Study findings and constraints: Where some patients showed high TCRbeta diversity at day 60, it came from recipient T cells and thymic progenitors that had survived. The authors attributed T-cell counts and diversity one year after transplant mostly to newly produced T cells. Approximately two months post-transplant, alpha-beta T cells reportedly originated from several hundred expanded graft clones.

This CDR3 comprises 19 residues. Trimming pared 1 base from V and 4 bases from J, leaving 26 bases between. The germline V gene encodes CDR1 DFQATT and CDR2 SNEGSKA (reference sequence). Unique molecular identifiers were incorporated during preparation of the TCRbeta library. From the PCR reads, TCRdb called clonotypes with MiXCR, one entry per CDR3 protein. The data show hundreds of thousands of distinct CDR3 sequences, with under 15% seen just once and 0.79% held by the top ten. This TCR came from a girl aged 2 to 9 with congenital amegakaryocytic thrombocytopenia, due to receive a stem cell transplant. The chain is built from TRBV20-1 and TRBJ2-1; TRBD1 or TRBD2 may be the D gene (6 bases each). The source material was PBMCs, sampled before TCRalphabeta/CD19-depleted stem cell transplant. The CDR3 coding sequence is TGCAGTGCTAGAGTAAGAGTGGGGGCCCAACGGGAGCCGTACAATGAGCAGTTCTTC. Residues: CSARVRVGAQREPYNEQFF.